The 24 T cell receptor beta chains below all came from one sample that was sequenced in a study of T-cell reconstitution after alpha-beta-depleted transplantation in children. Preparation of the TCRbeta library used unique molecular identifiers. TCRdb re-called the PCR reads through MiXCR, storing one row per CDR3 protein. The table has hundreds of thousands of distinct CDR3 sequences, under 30% seen once; the top ten hold roughly 2.6%. The input for sequencing was PBMCs, taken before TCRalphabeta/CD19-depleted stem cell transplant. The origin of the receptors is a girl aged 2 to 9 with Fanconi anemia, due to receive a stem cell transplant.

This clonotype showed up just a few times. The V gene is TRBV20-1, the J gene TRBJ2-2; the D is unclear. Germline V gives CDR1 DFQATT, CDR2 SNEGSKA (reference sequence). The CDR3 contains 15 residues. V was clipped by 5 bases and J by 6 bases, with 19 bases between them. CDR3 loop: CSAPSETDLAGELFF. CDR3 nucleotides: TGCAGTGCTCCGTCGGAAACTGACCTCGCCGGGGAGCTGTTTTTT.

In this sample, this clonotype turned up many times. CDR3 sequence (DNA): TGTGCCAGCAGTACGCGACAGGGTCCGTCCGGGGAGCTGTTTTTT. Translated: CASSTRQGPSGELFF. J is TRBJ2-2 and V is TRBV27, with 7 bases lining up with TRBD1. J lost 6 bases, V lost 5 bases, and 9 bases had no gene match. Germline loops: CDR1 MNHEY, CDR2 SMNVEV (reference sequence). The CDR3 extends over 15 amino acids.

This clonotype was found a few times. V gene TRBV29-1 combines with J gene TRBJ1-2; possible D gene TRBD1, 5 bases. The CDR3 runs 14 residues. The V end was cut by 1 base, the J end by 7 bases, with 16 bases between. Germline assignment: CDR1 SQVTM and CDR2 ANQGSEA. As DNA, the CDR3 is TGCAGCGTTGAAGGAGGGGCAGATGAGACTGGCTACACCTTC. It specifies CSVEGGADETGYTF.

The rearrangement uses TRBV20-1 and TRBJ1-1; maybe TRBD1 (6 bases). Germline V gene sequence: CDR1 DFQATT, CDR2 SNEGSKA (reference sequence). Trimming removed 5 bases from V and 0 bases from J, with 13 bases in between. The CDR3 consists of 14 residues. As DNA, the CDR3 is TGCAGTGCTGGCAGGGGAGCACTGAACACTGAAGCTTTCTTT. Protein: CSAGRGALNTEAFF.

V and J are TRBV6-1 and TRBJ2-7; a possible D gene is TRBD2 (5 bases). The CDR3 totals 13 residues. The V end lost 8 bases, the J end lost 3 bases, and 14 bases lay between the germline ends. Germline V gene data show CDR1 as MNHNS and CDR2 as SASEGT. CDR3 loop: CASGGLKNYEQYF. The CDR3 nucleotides read TGTGCCAGCGGAGGCCTAAAGAACTACGAGCAGTACTTC.

V and J are TRBV29-1 and TRBJ2-7; D unclear. Trimming took 4 bases from V and 1 from J, leaving 11 bases between them. Germline-derived CDR1 and CDR2 are SQVTM and ANQGSEA. The CDR3 loop spans 13 amino acids. The CDR3 loop is CSVGSATSYEQYF. DNA of the CDR3: TGCAGCGTTGGAAGCGCTACGTCCTACGAGCAGTACTTC.

This clonotype was detected many times. The chain employs TRBV29-1 and TRBJ1-1, with 7 bases fitting TRBD1. The germline gives CDR1 SQVTM, CDR2 ANQGSEA. J was trimmed by 0 bases and V by 4 bases; bases with no gene match: 14. This CDR3 is built from 17 residues. The CDR3 reads CSVAVISGQALNTEAFF. CDR3 in DNA: TGCAGCGTTGCGGTGATATCAGGACAGGCACTGAACACTGAAGCTTTCTTT.

This clonotype was found many times. The genes are TRBV29-1 and TRBJ2-7, with TRBD2 identical over 8 bases. Germline V gene lookup returns CDR1 SQVTM and CDR2 ANQGSEA. The V gene end was trimmed by 5 bases and the J gene end by 3 bases; junction bases not matched to a gene: 3. This CDR3 is 12 amino acids long. The CDR3 DNA reads as TGCAGCGTTACTAGCGGCAACTACGAGCAGTACTTC. Protein product: CSVTSGNYEQYF.

This clonotype was detected only a few times. The chain links TRBV12-3 or TRBV12-4 to TRBJ1-4, with 10 nucleotides matching TRBD1. V lost 0 bases and J lost 10; bases outside the gene matches: 8. The CDR3 contains 16 residues. CDR3 in amino acids: CASSLAATGGVGKLFF. The CDR3 nucleotides read TGTGCCAGCAGTTTAGCAGCGACAGGGGGCGTTGGAAAACTGTTTTTT.

This clonotype was seen repeatedly, ten times or more. CDR3 nucleotide sequence: TGTGCCAGCAGTTTATCGTACCAAGAGACCCAGTACTTC. Translating it yields CASSLSYQETQYF. This sequence joins TRBV27 and TRBJ2-5; D is uncertain. Between the trimmed V and J ends, which lost 0 bases and 0 bases, there was a span of 2 bases. Per the germline V gene, CDR1 is MNHEY and CDR2 is SMNVEV (reference sequence). The CDR3 extends over 13 amino acids.

This clonotype was picked up a small number of times. The chain recombines TRBV6-1 with TRBJ2-6; TRBD1 agrees at 9 bases. Trimming at V came to 7 bases and at J to 2 bases, leaving 9 bases not matched to a gene. The CDR3 contains 17 residues. Germline assignment: CDR1 MNHNS and CDR2 SASEGT. This chain's CDR3 is CASNRGQGRTGANVLTF. DNA for the CDR3: TGTGCCAGCAATAGAGGACAGGGGAGGACTGGGGCCAACGTCCTGACTTTC.

The chain is built from TRBV20-1 and TRBJ2-7; tentative D call: TRBD2 (6 bases). This CDR3 is built from 14 residues. V dropped 0 bases and J dropped 3 bases, with 12 bases sitting between them. CDR1 is DFQATT, CDR2 SNEGSKA, per germline (reference sequence). CDR3 protein: CSARDGGYGYEQYF. The DNA of the CDR3 is TGCAGTGCTAGAGATGGAGGGTATGGCTACGAGCAGTACTTC.

This clonotype occurred a few times. This chain joins TRBV3-1 and TRBJ2-3; no definite D call. V lost 0 bases to trimming and J lost 2 bases, with 12 bases between them. The germline V gene encodes CDR1 LGHDT and CDR2 YNNKEL (reference sequence). This CDR3 has 16 amino acids. CDR3 bases: TGTGCCAGCAGCCAAGAGATGAAGCGACTCACAGATACGCAGTATTTT. Translation: CASSQEMKRLTDTQYF.

In its sample, this clonotype was seen once. A much larger clone sits a single nucleotide away, making a read error possible. V usage is TRBV7-6 and J usage is TRBJ2-1; 7 nucleotides match TRBD1. The CDR3 length is 14 residues. Germline V gene lookup returns CDR1 SGHVS and CDR2 FNYEAQ. The CDR3 nucleotides are TGTGCCAGCAGCTTCCGAAGTGACAGGGATGAGCTGTTCTTC. Translation gives CASSFRSDRDELFF.

This clonotype has at least ten counts. V gene TRBV28 combines with J gene TRBJ2-7; D might be TRBD1 or TRBD2, each matching 5 bases. The CDR3 length is 14 residues. In germline, CDR1 is MDHEN, CDR2 SYDVKM. V lost 3 bases to trimming and J lost 1 base, with 10 bases between them. The CDR3 bases are TGTGCCAGCAGTTTTGAGGGGTTGTCCTACGAGCAGTACTTC. Amino acid sequence: CASSFEGLSYEQYF. The entire variable domain, with the rest obtained from reference TRBV28 and TRBJ2-7, is as follows: DVKVTQSSRYLVKRTGEKVFLECVQDMDHENMFWYRQDPGLGLRLIYFSYDVKMKEKGDIPEGYSVSREKKERFSLILESASTNQTSMYLCASSFEGLSYEQYFGPGTRLTVT.

This chain connects TRBV20-1 to TRBJ1-2; D uncertain. CDR3 size: 14 residues. CDR1 and CDR2 (germline): DFQATT, SNEGSKA (reference sequence). Trimming shortened V by 1 base and J by 4 bases, and 13 bases separated the two germline ends. The CDR3 sequence: CSARGLQGGYGYTF. The CDR3 bases are TGCAGTGCTAGAGGACTCCAAGGAGGCTATGGCTACACCTTC.

This clonotype came up many times. The genes are TRBV9 and TRBJ2-1; the D is unclear. The CDR3 length is 13 residues. Trimming removed 0 bases at V and 5 bases at J, with 6 bases between. Germline V CDR1 and CDR2: SGDLS, YYNGEE. The CDR3 DNA sequence: TGTGCCAGCAGCGTAGAGAACAACAATGAGCAGTTCTTC. This sequence encodes CASSVENNNEQFF.

The chain is built from TRBV7-8 and TRBJ2-7; 8 bases agree with TRBD1. Trimming cost V 1 base and J 7 bases; bases outside gene matches: 9. CDR1 SGHVS and CDR2 FQNEAQ come from the germline V gene. The CDR3 has 15 residues. The CDR3 DNA is TGTGCCAGCAGCTTAGTAGCGGCAGGGGGCTTGGAGCAGTACTTC. Its protein product is CASSLVAAGGLEQYF.

The chain links TRBV28 to TRBJ2-7, with D tentatively TRBD1 or TRBD2 (5 bases each). V gave up 6 bases and J gave up 2 bases, with 14 bases separating them. The V gene's germline CDR1 is MDHEN and CDR2 SYDVKM. The CDR3 runs to 14 residues. DNA for the CDR3: TGTGCCAGCAGCTCCGGGACGGTTACCTACGAGCAGTACTTC. Amino acids: CASSSGTVTYEQYF.

This clonotype was counted many times. The rearrangement uses TRBV27 and TRBJ2-1; 11 bases agree with TRBD2. CDR3 length: 16 residues. Germline assignment: CDR1 MNHEY and CDR2 SMNVEV (reference sequence). Germline trimming cut 8 bases from V and 6 bases from J; bases unmatched to any gene: 12. CDR3 region: CASRLAGGTTFNEQFF. The CDR3 DNA reads TGTGCCAGCCGGCTAGCGGGAGGAACGACTTTCAATGAGCAGTTCTTC.

In this sample, this clonotype turned up a few times. The chain couples TRBV6-2 or TRBV6-3 to TRBJ2-2; D possibly corresponds to TRBD1 (6 bases). Germline V gene data show CDR1 as MNHEY and CDR2 as SVGEGT. Trimming left V 6 bases short and J 3 bases short, with 11 bases between. The CDR3 covers 14 residues. In nucleotides, the CDR3 is TGTGCCAGCAGCCAAGGACAGCACACCGGGGAGCTGTTTTTT. It is translated as CASSQGQHTGELFF.

This clonotype came up a few times. The chain has TRBV5-1 and TRBJ1-6; perhaps TRBD1 as D (5 bases). CDR3 length equals 15 residues. Germline V gene sequence: CDR1 SGHRS, CDR2 YFSETQ. The V end was cut by 2 bases, the J end by 0 bases, with 6 bases between. The CDR3 nucleotides are TGCGCCAGCAGCTTTGACAGCTCCTATAATTCACCCCTCCACTTT. This encodes CASSFDSSYNSPLHF.

This clonotype has more than one count but fewer than ten. The chain uses TRBV5-1 and TRBJ2-2, with 9 positions matching TRBD1. With V trimmed by 4 bases and J by 1 base, 5 bases remained unmatched. This CDR3 contains 16 residues. Germline CDR1 and CDR2: SGHRS and YFSETQ. CDR3 residues: CASSRDRVKNTGELFF. The CDR3 nucleotides read TGCGCCAGCAGCCGGGACAGGGTTAAGAACACCGGGGAGCTGTTTTTT.

The rearrangement uses TRBV20-1 and TRBJ2-7; possibly TRBD2 for D (5 bases). The V gene lost 4 bases and the J gene lost 0 bases, with 10 bases spanning the gap. The CDR3 sequence is 13 residues long. In germline, CDR1 is DFQATT, CDR2 SNEGSKA (reference sequence). As DNA, the CDR3 is TGCAGTGCTAACGGGATCAGCTCCTACGAGCAGTACTTC. Protein sequence: CSANGISSYEQYF.